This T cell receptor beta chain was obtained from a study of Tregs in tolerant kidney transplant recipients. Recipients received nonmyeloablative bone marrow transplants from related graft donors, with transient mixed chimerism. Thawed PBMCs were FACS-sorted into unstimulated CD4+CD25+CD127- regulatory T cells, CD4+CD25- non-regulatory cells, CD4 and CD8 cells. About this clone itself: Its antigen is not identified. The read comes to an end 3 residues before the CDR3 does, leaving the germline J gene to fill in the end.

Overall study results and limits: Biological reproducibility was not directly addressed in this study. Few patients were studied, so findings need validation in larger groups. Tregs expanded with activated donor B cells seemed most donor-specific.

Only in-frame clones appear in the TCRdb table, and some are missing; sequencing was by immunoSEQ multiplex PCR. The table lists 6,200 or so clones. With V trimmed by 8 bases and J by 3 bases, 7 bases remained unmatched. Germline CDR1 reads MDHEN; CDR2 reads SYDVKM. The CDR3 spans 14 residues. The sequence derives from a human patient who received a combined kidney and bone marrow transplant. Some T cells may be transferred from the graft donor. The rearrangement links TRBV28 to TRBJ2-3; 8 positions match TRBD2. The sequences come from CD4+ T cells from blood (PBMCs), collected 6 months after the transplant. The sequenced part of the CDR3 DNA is TGTGCCAGCCAGGCGGCGGGAGGAACAGATACG. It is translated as CASQAAGGTDT. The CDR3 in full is CASQAAGGTDTQYF.